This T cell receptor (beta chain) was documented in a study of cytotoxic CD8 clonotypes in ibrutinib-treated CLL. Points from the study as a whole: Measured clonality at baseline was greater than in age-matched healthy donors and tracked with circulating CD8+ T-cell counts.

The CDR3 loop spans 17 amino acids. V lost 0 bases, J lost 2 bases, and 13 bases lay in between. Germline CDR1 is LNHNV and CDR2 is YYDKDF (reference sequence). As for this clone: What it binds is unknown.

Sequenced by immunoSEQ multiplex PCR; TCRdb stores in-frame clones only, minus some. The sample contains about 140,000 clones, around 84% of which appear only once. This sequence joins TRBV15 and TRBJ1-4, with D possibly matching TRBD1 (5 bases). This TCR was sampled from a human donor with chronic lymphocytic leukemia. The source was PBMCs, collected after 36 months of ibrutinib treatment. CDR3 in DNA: TGTGCCACCAGCAGAGAGCTCGGGGGACCTACTAATGAAAAACTGTTTTTT. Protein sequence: CATSRELGGPTNEKLFF.